This T cell receptor beta chain was documented in a study of blood T cell repertoires in COVID-19. At the level of the study: Donors in the United States, Italy and Spain gave samples during acute or convalescent COVID-19. Nucleic acid was either cDNA or gDNA, and it came from T cells, B-cell-depleted T cells, or PBMCs.

This CDR3 is 17 amino acids long. The ends were cut back, 1 base at V and 0 bases at J, with 13 bases in the middle. CDR1 and CDR2 (germline): SGHVS, FNYEAQ. In the authors' workflow: Amplification of reference gene primers was used by the study to estimate nucleated cell counts. Sequenced by immunoSEQ multiplex PCR; TCRdb stores in-frame clones only, minus some. The DNA was the basis for D and trimming; V, J and clone size are from that table. The sample lists tens of thousands of clones, approximately 84% occurring once. The source material was peripheral blood. This TCR came from a human donor in a cohort sampled during active COVID-19. The chain uses TRBV7-6 and TRBJ2-1; D might be TRBD2 (5 bases). CDR3 DNA sequence: TGTGCCAGCAGCTTAGAACCAGCTGGGAGCTCCTACAATGAGCAGTTCTTC. This codes for CASSLEPAGSSYNEQFF. Looking up the rest from reference TRBV7-6 and TRBJ2-1 gives the full variable domain: GAGVSQSPRYKVTKRGQDVALRCDPISGHVSLYWYRQALGQGPEFLTYFNYEAQQDKSGLPNDRFSAERPEGSISTLTIQRTEQRDSAMYRCASSLEPAGSSYNEQFFGPGTRLTVL.